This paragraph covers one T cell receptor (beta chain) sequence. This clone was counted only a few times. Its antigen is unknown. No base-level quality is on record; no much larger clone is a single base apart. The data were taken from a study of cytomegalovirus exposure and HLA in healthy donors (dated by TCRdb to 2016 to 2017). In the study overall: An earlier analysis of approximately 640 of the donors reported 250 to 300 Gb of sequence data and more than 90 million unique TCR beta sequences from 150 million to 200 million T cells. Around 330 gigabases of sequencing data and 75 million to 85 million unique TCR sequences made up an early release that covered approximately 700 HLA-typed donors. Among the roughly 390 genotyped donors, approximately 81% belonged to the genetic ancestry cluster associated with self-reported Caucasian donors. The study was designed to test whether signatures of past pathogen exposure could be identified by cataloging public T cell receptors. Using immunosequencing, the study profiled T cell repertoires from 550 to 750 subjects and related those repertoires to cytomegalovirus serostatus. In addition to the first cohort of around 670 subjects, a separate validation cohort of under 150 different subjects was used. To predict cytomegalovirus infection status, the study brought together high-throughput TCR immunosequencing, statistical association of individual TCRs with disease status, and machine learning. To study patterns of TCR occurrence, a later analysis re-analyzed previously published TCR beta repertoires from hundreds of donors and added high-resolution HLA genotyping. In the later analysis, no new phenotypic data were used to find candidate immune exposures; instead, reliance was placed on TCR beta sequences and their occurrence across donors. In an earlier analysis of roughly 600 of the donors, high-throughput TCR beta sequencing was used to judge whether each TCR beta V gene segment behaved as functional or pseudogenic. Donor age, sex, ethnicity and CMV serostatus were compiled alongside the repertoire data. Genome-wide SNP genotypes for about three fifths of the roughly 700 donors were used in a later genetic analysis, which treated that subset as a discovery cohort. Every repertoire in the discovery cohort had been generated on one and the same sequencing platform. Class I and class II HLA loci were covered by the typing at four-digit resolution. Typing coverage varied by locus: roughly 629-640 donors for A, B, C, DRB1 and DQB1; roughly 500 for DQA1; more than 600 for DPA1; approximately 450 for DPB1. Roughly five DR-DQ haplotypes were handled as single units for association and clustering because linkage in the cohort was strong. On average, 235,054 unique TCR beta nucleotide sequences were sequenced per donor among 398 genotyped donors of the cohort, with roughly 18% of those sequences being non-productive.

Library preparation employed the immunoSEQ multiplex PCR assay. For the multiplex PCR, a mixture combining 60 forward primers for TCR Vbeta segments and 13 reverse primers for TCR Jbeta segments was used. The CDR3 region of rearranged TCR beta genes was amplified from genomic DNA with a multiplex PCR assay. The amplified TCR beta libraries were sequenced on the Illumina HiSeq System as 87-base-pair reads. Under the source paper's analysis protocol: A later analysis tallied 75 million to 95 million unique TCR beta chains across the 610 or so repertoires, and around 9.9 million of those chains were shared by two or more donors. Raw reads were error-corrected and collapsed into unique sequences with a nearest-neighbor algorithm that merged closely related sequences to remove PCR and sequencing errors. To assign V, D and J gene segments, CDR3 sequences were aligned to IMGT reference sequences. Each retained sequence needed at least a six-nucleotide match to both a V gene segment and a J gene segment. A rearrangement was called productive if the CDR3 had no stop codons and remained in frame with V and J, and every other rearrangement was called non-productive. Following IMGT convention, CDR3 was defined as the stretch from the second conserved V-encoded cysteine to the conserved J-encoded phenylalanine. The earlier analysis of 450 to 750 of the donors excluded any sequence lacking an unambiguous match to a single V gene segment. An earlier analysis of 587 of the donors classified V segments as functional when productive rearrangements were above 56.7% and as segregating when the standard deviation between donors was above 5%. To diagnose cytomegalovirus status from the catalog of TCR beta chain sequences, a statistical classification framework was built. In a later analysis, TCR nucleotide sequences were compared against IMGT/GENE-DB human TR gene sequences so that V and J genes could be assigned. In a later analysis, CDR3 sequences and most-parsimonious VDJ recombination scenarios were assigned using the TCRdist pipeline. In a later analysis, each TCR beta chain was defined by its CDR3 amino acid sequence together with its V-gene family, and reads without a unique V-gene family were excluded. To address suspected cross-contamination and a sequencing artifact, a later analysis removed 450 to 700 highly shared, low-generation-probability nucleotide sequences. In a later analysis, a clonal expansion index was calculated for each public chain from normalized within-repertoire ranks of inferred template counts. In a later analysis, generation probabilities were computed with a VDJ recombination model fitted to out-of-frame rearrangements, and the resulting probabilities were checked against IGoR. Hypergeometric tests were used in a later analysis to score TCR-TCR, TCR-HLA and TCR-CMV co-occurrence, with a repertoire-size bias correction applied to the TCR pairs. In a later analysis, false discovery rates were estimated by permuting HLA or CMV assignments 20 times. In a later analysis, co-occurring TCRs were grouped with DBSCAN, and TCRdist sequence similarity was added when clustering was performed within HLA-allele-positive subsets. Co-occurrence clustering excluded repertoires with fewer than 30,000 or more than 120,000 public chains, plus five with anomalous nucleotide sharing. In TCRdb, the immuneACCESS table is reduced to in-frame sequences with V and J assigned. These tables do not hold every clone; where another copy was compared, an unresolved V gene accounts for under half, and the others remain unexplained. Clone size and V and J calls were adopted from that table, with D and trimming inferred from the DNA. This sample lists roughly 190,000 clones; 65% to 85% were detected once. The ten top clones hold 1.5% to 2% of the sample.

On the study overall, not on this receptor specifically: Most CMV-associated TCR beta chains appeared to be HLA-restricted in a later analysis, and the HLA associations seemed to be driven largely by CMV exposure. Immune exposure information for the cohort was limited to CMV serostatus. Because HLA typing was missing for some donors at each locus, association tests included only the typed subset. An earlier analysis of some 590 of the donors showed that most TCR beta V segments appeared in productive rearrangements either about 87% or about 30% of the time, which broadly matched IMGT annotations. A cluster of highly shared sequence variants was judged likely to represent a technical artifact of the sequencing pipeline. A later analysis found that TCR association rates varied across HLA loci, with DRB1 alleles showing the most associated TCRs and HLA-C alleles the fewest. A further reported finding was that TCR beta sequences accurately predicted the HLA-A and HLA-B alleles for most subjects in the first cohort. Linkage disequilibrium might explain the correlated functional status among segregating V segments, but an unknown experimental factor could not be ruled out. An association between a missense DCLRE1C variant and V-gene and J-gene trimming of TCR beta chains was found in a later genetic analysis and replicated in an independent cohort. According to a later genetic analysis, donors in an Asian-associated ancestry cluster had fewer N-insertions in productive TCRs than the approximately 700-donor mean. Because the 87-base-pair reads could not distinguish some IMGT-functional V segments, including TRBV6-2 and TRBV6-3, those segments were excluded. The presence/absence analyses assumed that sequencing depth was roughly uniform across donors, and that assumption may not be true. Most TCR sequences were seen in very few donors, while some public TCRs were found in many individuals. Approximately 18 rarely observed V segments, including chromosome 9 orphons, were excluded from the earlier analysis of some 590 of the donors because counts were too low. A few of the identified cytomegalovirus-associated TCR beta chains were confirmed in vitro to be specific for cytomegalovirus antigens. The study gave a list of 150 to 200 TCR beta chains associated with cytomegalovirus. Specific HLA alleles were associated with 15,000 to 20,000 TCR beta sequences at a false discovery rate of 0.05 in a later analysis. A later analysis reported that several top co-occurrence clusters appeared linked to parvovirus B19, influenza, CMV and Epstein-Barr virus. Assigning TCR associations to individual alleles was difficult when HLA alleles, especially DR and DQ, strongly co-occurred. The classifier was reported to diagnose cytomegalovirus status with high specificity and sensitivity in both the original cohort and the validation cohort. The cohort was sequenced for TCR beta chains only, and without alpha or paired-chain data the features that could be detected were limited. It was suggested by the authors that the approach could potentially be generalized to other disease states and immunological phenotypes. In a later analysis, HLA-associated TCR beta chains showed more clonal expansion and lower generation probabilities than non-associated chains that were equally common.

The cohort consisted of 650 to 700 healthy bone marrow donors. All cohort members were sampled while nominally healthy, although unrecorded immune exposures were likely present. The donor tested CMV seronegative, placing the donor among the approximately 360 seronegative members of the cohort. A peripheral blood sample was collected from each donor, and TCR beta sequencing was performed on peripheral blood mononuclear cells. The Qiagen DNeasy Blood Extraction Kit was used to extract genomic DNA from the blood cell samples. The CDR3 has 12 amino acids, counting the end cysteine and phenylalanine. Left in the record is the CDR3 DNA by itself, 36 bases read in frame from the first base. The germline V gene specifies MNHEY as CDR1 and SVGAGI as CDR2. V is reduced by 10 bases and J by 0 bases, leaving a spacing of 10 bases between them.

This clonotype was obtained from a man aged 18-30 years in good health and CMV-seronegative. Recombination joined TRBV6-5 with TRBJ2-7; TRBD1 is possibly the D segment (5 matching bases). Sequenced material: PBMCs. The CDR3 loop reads CATQGISYEQYF. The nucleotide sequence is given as TGTGCCACCCAGGGTATCTCCTACGAGCAGTACTTC.